This T cell receptor (beta chain) is from a study of blood T cell repertoires in COVID-19. Produced via immunoSEQ multiplex PCR; TCRdb's table is partial and in-frame only. The sample lists 150,000 to 200,000 clones; 75% to 80% were seen once. This clone showed up just once. This CDR3 spans 11 amino acids. Trimming removed 8 bases at V and 11 bases at J, with 15 bases between. Germline loops: CDR1 MDHEN, CDR2 SYDVKM. Sequenced sample: peripheral blood. The J gene is TRBJ1-1, the V gene TRBV28; D remains unclear. This TCR came from a woman aged 80 or over with acute or convalescent COVID-19. The CDR3 reads CASSKRVVAFF. The CDR3 DNA reads as TGTGCCAGCTCCAAACGGGTGGTGGCTTTCTTT.